The T cell receptor (beta chain) under discussion was sequenced for a study of cytomegalovirus exposure and HLA in healthy donors. Germline loops: CDR1 MNHEY, CDR2 SMNVEV (reference sequence). The CDR3 totals 14 residues. The ends lost 6 bases at V and 6 bases at J; junction bases unmatched: 4. The PCR made use of 60 Vbeta and 13 Jbeta primers. TCRdb's copy holds only in-frame clones and misses some; the assay was immunoSEQ multiplex PCR. The table lists 150,000 to 200,000 clones, 75% to 85% of them singletons. This clone showed up just a few times. Input material: PBMCs. The receptor was derived from a woman in her late teens or twenties in good health and CMV-seropositive. This chain uses TRBV27 with TRBJ1-6, with 8 bases aligning to TRBD1. The CDR3, as DNA: TGTGCCAGCAGAAGAACAGGGGGTAATTCACCCCTCCACTTT. Encoded protein: CASRRTGGNSPLHF.